The rows below give T cell receptor beta chains drawn from one sample of a study of blood T cell repertoires in COVID-19. Produced via immunoSEQ multiplex PCR; TCRdb's table is partial and in-frame only. The repertoire holds approximately 250,000 clones, with roughly 89% as singletons. Sequenced input: peripheral blood. Every receptor here comes from a middle-aged woman who had recovered from COVID-19. The CDR3 runs from the conserved cysteine through the conserved F or W. The size entry is marked missing in some rows and otherwise reads once, few, many or a size class.

V gene	J gene	clone size	CDR3 protein
TRBV28	TRBJ1-2	-	CASSFYRGNYGYTF
TRBV7-2	TRBJ2-7	-	CASTERVSSYEQYF
TRBV25-1	TRBJ2-5	-	CASSGRQGGPQETQYF
TRBV4-1	TRBJ2-7	-	CASKVGQGDYEQYF
TRBV18	TRBJ1-3	-	CASSPGGNSGNTIYF
TRBV4-1	TRBJ1-1	-	CASKTVSNTEAFF
TRBV7-7	TRBJ2-6	few	CASSPGTGGAHFSSGANVLTF
TRBV5-1	TRBJ2-3	-	CASSFRGSGRSTDTQYF
TRBV6-6	TRBJ2-7	once	CASRIAAGWGEQYF
TRBV7-9	TRBJ1-1	-	CASTAISRTEAFF
TRBV19	TRBJ1-2	-	CASSISIQRGYTF
TRBV10-3	TRBJ2-5	-	CAMSERGLAGETQYF
TRBV18	TRBJ2-2	-	CASSPSSPGLAGNTGELFF
TRBV18	TRBJ1-2	once	CASSPPGQGINYGYTF
TRBV6-5	TRBJ1-2	-	CASSYSRGYGYTF
TRBV19	TRBJ1-4	-	CASHITGMSVEKLFF
TRBV12-5	TRBJ1-1	-	CASGLGEGREAFF
TRBV6-1	TRBJ2-7	-	CASSVSIRGYEQYF
TRBV5-5	TRBJ1-6	-	CASSLEGGGSPLHF
TRBV29-1	TRBJ1-6	-	CSYTTDYNSPLHF
TRBV27	TRBJ1-1	-	CASSFSGARNEAFF
TRBV3-1/TRBV3-2	TRBJ2-5	-	CASSQVLPAEKRETQYF
TRBV11-2	TRBJ2-5	-	CASSTTGGGETQYF
TRBV6-4	TRBJ2-2	-	CASRRQENTGELFF
TRBV3-1/TRBV3-2	TRBJ2-5	-	CASSQGLTGVGETQYF
TRBV11-2	TRBJ2-3	-	CASRREDTQYF
TRBV2	TRBJ2-5	once	CASSSRETQYF
TRBV13	TRBJ1-3	once	CASSFRGLPGNTIYF
TRBV6-5	TRBJ2-1	-	CASSTLPGNEQFF
TRBV6-4	TRBJ1-2	-	CASSPGMANYGYTF
TRBV11-2	TRBJ2-1	-	CASSLYSSGGDYNEQFF
TRBV12-5	TRBJ2-5	once	CASGLDGQGWETQYF
TRBV6-4	TRBJ2-6	-	CASSPNQGTGANVLTF
TRBV5-5	TRBJ2-7	-	CASSTAFYEQYF
TRBV7-2	TRBJ2-1	-	CASSLDYNNEQFF
TRBV29-1	TRBJ2-7	-	CSVGWAAGGYEQYF
TRBV10-3	TRBJ1-4	-	CAISRGTGEKLFF
TRBV18	TRBJ1-5	-	CASRQNSNQPQHF
TRBV28	TRBJ1-1	-	CASSLQRFRPEAFF
TRBV3-1/TRBV3-2	TRBJ2-1	-	CASSPLAGGVHEQFF
TRBV2	TRBJ2-1	-	CASSEERDNEQFF
TRBV7-9	TRBJ2-3	-	CASSYDTALGTDTQYF
TRBV18	TRBJ2-5	-	CASSPTVQETQYF
TRBV6-6	TRBJ1-1	-	CASSLQGDTEAFF
TRBV30	TRBJ1-2	-	CSLGGPYYTF
TRBV7-9	TRBJ2-3	-	CASRLNMGLAGGTDTQYF
TRBV9	TRBJ2-2	-	CASGGGHDTGELFF
TRBV28	TRBJ1-6	-	CASSLDRGKHSPLHF
TRBV2	TRBJ2-5	-	CASRDRGQTQYF
TRBV28	TRBJ2-7	-	CASSEPTGLDYEQYF
TRBV30	TRBJ1-5	-	CAWSAQSNQPQHF
TRBV20-1	TRBJ1-6	-	CSASSSSYNSPLHF
TRBV28	TRBJ1-3	-	CASSLFRQGVPGNTIYF
TRBV10-3	TRBJ1-3	-	CAIRQEGLNTIYF